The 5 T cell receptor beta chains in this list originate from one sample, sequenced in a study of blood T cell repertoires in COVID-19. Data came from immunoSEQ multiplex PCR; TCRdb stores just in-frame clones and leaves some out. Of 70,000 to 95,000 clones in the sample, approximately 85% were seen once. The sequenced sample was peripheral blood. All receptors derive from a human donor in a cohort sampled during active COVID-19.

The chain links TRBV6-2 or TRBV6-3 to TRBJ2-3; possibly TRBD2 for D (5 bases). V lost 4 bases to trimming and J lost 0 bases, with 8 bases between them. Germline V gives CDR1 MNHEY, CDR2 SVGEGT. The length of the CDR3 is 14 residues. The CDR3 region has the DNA TGTGCCAGCAGTTTGTGGACTAGCACAGATACGCAGTATTTT. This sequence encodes CASSLWTSTDTQYF.

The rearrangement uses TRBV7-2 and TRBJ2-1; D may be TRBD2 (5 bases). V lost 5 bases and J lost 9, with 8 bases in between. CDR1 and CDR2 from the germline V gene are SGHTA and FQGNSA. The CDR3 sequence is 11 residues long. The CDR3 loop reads CASSRGIEQFF. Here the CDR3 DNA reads TGTGCCAGCAGCCGAGGGATTGAGCAGTTCTTC.

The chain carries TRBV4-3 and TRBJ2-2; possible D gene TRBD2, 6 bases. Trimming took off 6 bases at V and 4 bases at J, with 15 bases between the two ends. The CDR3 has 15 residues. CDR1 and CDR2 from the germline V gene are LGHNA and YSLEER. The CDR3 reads CASRVGTGVTGELFF. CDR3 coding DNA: TGCGCCAGCAGGGTAGGGACTGGGGTCACCGGGGAGCTGTTTTTT.

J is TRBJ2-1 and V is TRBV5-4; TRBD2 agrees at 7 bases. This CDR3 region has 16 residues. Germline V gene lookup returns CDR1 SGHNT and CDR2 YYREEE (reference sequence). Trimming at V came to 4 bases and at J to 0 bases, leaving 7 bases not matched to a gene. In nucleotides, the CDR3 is TGTGCCAGCAGCCCGGCAGCGGGGAGCTCCTACAATGAGCAGTTCTTC. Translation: CASSPAAGSSYNEQFF.

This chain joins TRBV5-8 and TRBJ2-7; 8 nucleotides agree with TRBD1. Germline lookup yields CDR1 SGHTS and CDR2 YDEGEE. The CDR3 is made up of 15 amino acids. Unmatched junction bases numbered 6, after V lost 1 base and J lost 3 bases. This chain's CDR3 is CASSLRRTGHYEQYF. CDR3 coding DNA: TGTGCCAGCAGCTTGAGAAGGACAGGGCACTACGAGCAGTACTTC.